The 14 T cell receptor beta chains below come from one sample, sequenced in a study of post-analysis software for immune sequencing data. Points from the study as a whole: Patients used a handful of TRBV segments, including TRBV5-6, TRBV5-1 and TRBV20-1, more often than controls.

These TCRs are of unknown antigen specificity. Researchers reported that TCR beta cDNA libraries carried unique molecular identifiers. Via MiXCR, TCRdb re-called the PCR reads, giving one row per CDR3 protein. The repertoire holds hundreds of thousands of distinct CDR3 sequences, with roughly 27% as singletons. Specimen: blood. These receptors came from a girl aged 10-17 years with multiple sclerosis.

The CDR3 region is CASSYSTRRGTGGDEQFF. The CDR3 DNA reads as TGTGCCAGCAGTTACTCGACCCGTCGGGGGACAGGAGGTGATGAGCAGTTCTTC. The chain combines TRBV6-2 or TRBV6-3 with TRBJ2-1, with 8 bases aligning to TRBD1. CDR3 length: 18 amino acids. The J segment lost 8 bases and the V segment lost 0 bases, leaving 15 bases of the junction unmatched. Germline CDR1 reads MNHEY; CDR2 reads SVGEGT.

The sample holds a few counts of this clonotype. The chain couples TRBV10-3 to TRBJ2-5, with D perhaps TRBD2 (6 bases). The germline CDR1 and CDR2 sequences are ENHRY and SYGVKD. The CDR3 totals 14 residues. The ends were cut back, 1 base at V and 5 bases at J, with 11 bases in the middle. This CDR3 reads CAISEYGTQETQYF. The CDR3 nucleotides are TGTGCCATCAGTGAGTACGGGACTCAGGAGACCCAGTACTTC.

The chain recombines TRBV3-1 with TRBJ2-1; D is possibly TRBD1 or TRBD2 (6 bases each). V was clipped by 11 bases and J by 9 bases, with 20 bases between them. The germline V gene encodes CDR1 LGHDT and CDR2 YNNKEL (reference sequence). The CDR3 sequence is 13 residues long. The CDR3 loop reads CAARGTPDGEQFF. The CDR3 coding sequence is TGTGCCGCGAGGGGGACTCCGGACGGTGAGCAGTTCTTC.

V usage is TRBV18 and J usage is TRBJ2-5, with D tentatively TRBD1 (5 bases). The V gene lost 5 bases and the J gene lost 2 bases, with 18 bases spanning the gap. This CDR3 region has 16 residues. Looked up from germline, CDR1 is KGHSH and CDR2 is LQKENI. CDR3 sequence (DNA): TGTGCCAGCTCAAACCGTATGACAGCGACTCAAGAGACCCAGTACTTC. The encoded protein is CASSNRMTATQETQYF.

This clonotype was observed a handful of times. The J gene is TRBJ1-5, the V gene TRBV6-2 or TRBV6-3, with a possible D match to TRBD1 (6 bases). Germline CDR1 and CDR2: MNHEY and SVGEGT. This CDR3 contains 14 residues. The V end was cut by 7 bases, the J end by 5 bases, with 15 bases between. DNA for the CDR3: TGTGCCAGCACTCCCCCGGGGGGCTATCAGCCCCAGCATTTT. Amino acid sequence: CASTPPGGYQPQHF.

This clonotype was recorded only once. V is TRBV27 and J is TRBJ1-5, with TRBD1 as a possible D gene (6 bases). CDR3 length equals 16 residues. Deletions cut 0 bases from V and 5 bases from J, with 14 bases between. The V gene's germline CDR1 is MNHEY and CDR2 SMNVEV (reference sequence). The CDR3 nucleotides are TGTGCCAGCAGTTTATCGTCGACAGGTTTAGATCAGCCCCAGCATTTT. This encodes CASSLSSTGLDQPQHF.

The rearrangement uses TRBV24-1 and TRBJ2-3; possibly TRBD1 or TRBD2 for D (6 bases each). Trimming stripped 4 bases from V and 6 bases from J, with 16 bases between. Germline CDR1 is KGHDR and CDR2 is SFDVKD. The CDR3 extends over 15 amino acids. CDR3 protein: CATSDPPGGGDTQYF. In nucleotides, the CDR3 is TGTGCCACCAGTGACCCCCCCGGGGGCGGGGATACGCAGTATTTT.

This clonotype was seen repeatedly, ten times or more. The CDR3 is CASSQDAGTSRFF. The DNA of the CDR3 is TGCGCCAGCAGCCAAGACGCCGGGACTAGTAGGTTCTTC. The chain joins TRBV4-3 to TRBJ2-1, with TRBD2 matching over 8 bases. In germline, CDR1 is LGHNA, CDR2 YSLEER. This CDR3 comprises 13 residues. The V segment lost 0 bases and the J segment 15 bases; nucleotides outside the gene matches: 7.

This clonotype has a handful of counts. J is TRBJ2-1 and V is TRBV3-1, with 9 positions matching TRBD2. V shed 0 bases, J shed 7 bases, and the junction held 7 bases outside the gene matches. Germline assignment: CDR1 LGHDT and CDR2 YNNKEL (reference sequence). The CDR3 contains 16 residues. The CDR3 DNA sequence: TGTGCCAGCAGCCAAGATCGGGTAGCGGGAGTGAATGAGCAGTTCTTC. This sequence encodes CASSQDRVAGVNEQFF.

This clonotype has a count of ten or more. The chain has TRBV7-2 and TRBJ2-7; 9 nucleotides align to TRBD2. CDR1 and CDR2 from the germline V gene are SGHTA and FQGNSA. Trimming removed 1 base from V and 4 bases from J; junction bases left unmatched: 8. This CDR3 region has 16 residues. The CDR3 reads CASSLGPSGKRYEQYF. The CDR3 region has the DNA TGTGCCAGCAGCTTAGGACCTAGCGGGAAAAGGTACGAGCAGTACTTC. Drawing the rest from reference TRBV7-2 and TRBJ2-7, the complete variable domain is GAGVSQSPSNKVTEKGKDVELRCDPISGHTALYWYRQSLGQGLEFLIYFQGNSAPDKSGLPSDRFSAERTGGSVSTLTIQRTQQEDSAVYLCASSLGPSGKRYEQYFGPGTRLTVT.

V is TRBV5-6 and J is TRBJ2-7; 7 bases are a match to TRBD1. The V segment lost 0 bases and the J segment 3 bases; nucleotides outside the gene matches: 6. Germline loops: CDR1 SGHDT, CDR2 YYEEEE. The CDR3 sequence is 15 residues long. The CDR3 here is CASSLGQGGNYEQYF. The CDR3 DNA follows: TGTGCCAGCAGCTTGGGACAGGGTGGAAACTACGAGCAGTACTTC.

This clonotype was observed many times. This chain joins TRBV7-2 and TRBJ2-5; D is possibly TRBD1 (5 bases). The length of the CDR3 is 14 residues. Trimming cost V 5 bases and J 3 bases, with 13 bases left between them. Germline CDR1 is SGHTA and CDR2 is FQGNSA. CDR3 DNA sequence: TGTGCCAGCAGCCTGCGTGGCAGGGAAGAGACCCAGTACTTC. Amino acid sequence: CASSLRGREETQYF.

This rearrangement joins TRBV20-1 to TRBJ1-1, with a possible D match to TRBD1 (5 bases). There are 16 residues in the CDR3. Per the germline V gene, CDR1 is DFQATT and CDR2 is SNEGSKA (reference sequence). V was pared by 3 bases and J by 7 bases, with 24 bases between. The CDR3 is CSARSLTGVGVNEAFF. The CDR3 DNA follows: TGCAGTGCTAGGAGCCTTACAGGAGTCGGGGTTAATGAAGCTTTCTTT.

This clonotype was seen only a few times. The chain carries TRBV10-3 and TRBJ2-6; D possibly uses TRBD1 or TRBD2 (5 bases each). This CDR3 is 14 amino acids long. V lost 4 bases and J lost 2, with 6 bases in between. CDR1 is ENHRY and CDR2 is SYGVKD in the germline V gene. CDR3 protein: CAISGGTGANVLTF. CDR3 in DNA: TGTGCCATCAGTGGGGGGACTGGGGCCAACGTCCTGACTTTC.